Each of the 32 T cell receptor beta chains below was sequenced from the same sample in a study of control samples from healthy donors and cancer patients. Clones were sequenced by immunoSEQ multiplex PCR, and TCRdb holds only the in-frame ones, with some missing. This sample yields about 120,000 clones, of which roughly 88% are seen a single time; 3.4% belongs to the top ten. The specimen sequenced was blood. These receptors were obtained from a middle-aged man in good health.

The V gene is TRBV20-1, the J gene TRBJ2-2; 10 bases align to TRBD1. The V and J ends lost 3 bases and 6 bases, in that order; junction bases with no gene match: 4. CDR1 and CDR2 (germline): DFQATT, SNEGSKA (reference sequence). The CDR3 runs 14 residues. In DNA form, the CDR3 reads TGCAGTGCTAGTGGGACAGGGGCCGCCGGGGAGCTGTTTTTT. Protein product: CSASGTGAAGELFF.

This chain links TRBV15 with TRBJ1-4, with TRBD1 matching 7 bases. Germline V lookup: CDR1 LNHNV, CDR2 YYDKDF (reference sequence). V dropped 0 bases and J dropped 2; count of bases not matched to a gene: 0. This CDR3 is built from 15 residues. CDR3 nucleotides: TGTGCCACCAGCAGAGACAGGGGGACTAATGAAAAACTGTTTTTT. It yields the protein CATSRDRGTNEKLFF. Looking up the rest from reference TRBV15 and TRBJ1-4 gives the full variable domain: DAMVIQNPRYQVTQFGKPVTLSCSQTLNHNVMYWYQQKSSQAPKLLFHYYDKDFNNEADTPDNFQSRRPNTSFCFLDIRSPGLGDTAMYLCATSRDRGTNEKLFFGSGTQLSVL.

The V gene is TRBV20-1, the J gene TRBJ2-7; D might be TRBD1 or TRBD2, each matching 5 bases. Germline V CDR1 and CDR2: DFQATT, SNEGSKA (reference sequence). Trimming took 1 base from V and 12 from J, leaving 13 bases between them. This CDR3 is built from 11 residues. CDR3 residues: CSARGAPGRYF. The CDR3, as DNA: TGCAGTGCTAGAGGGGCCCCGGGGCGGTACTTC.

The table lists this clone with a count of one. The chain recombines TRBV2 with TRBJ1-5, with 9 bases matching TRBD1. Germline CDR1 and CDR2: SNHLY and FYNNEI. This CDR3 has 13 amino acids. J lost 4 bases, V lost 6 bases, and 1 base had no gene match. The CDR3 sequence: CASRGTGNQPQHF. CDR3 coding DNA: TGTGCCAGCAGGGGGACAGGGAATCAGCCCCAGCATTTT.

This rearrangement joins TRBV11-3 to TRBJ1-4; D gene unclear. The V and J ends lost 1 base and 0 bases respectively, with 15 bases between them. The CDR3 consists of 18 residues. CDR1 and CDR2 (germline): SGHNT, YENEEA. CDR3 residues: CASSLGEGAETTNEKLFF. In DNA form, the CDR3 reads TGTGCCAGCAGCTTAGGGGAGGGTGCCGAGACAACTAATGAAAAACTGTTTTTT.

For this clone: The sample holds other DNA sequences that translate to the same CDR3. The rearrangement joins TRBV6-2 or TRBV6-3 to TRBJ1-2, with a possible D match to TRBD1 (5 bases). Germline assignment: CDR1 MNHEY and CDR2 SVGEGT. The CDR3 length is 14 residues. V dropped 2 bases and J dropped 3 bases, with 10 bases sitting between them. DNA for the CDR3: TGTGCCAGCAGTTACAGGGGCTTGGACTATGGCTACACCTTC. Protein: CASSYRGLDYGYTF.

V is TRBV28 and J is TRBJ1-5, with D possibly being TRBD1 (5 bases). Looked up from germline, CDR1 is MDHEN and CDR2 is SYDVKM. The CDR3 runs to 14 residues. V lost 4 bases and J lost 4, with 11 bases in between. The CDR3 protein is CASSSRGGNQPQHF. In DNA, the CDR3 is TGTGCCAGCAGTTCCCGGGGGGGGAATCAGCCCCAGCATTTT. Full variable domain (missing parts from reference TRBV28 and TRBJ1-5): DVKVTQSSRYLVKRTGEKVFLECVQDMDHENMFWYRQDPGLGLRLIYFSYDVKMKEKGDIPEGYSVSREKKERFSLILESASTNQTSMYLCASSSRGGNQPQHFGDGTRLSIL.

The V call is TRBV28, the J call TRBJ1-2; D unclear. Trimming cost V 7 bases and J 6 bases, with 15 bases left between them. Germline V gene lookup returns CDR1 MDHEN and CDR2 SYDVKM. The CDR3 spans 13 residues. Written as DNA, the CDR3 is TGTGCCAGCATATCAGATGGCGTGAATGGCTACACCTTC. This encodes CASISDGVNGYTF.

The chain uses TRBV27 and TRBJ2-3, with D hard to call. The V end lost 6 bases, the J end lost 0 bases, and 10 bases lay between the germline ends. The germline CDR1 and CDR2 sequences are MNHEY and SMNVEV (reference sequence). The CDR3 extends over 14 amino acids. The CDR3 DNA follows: TGTGCCAGCAGCCCACACGGGAGCACAGATACGCAGTATTTT. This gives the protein CASSPHGSTDTQYF.

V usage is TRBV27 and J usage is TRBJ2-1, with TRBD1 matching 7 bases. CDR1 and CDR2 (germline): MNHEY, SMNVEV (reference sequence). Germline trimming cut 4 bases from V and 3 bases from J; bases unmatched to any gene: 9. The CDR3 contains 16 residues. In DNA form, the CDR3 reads TGTGCCAGCAGTTCCGGGCCGGGACAGAACTACAATGAGCAGTTCTTC. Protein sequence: CASSSGPGQNYNEQFF.

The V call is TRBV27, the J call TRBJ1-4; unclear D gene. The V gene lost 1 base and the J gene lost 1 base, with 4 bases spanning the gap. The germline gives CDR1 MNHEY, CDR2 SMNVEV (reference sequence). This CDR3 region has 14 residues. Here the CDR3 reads CASSLWGTNEKLFF. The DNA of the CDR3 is TGTGCCAGCAGTTTATGGGGAACTAATGAAAAACTGTTTTTT.

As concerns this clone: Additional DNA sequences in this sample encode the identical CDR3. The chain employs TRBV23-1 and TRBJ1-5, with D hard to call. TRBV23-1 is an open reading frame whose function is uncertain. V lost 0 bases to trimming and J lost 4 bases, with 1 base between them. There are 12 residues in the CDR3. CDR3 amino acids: CASSQSNQPQHF. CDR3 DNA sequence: TGCGCCAGCAGTCAATCGAATCAGCCCCAGCATTTT.

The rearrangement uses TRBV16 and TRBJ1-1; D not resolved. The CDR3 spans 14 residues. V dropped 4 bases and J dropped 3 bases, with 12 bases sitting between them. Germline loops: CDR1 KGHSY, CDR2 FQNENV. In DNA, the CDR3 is TGTGCCAGCAGCCCCTCCCCCGGGGACACTGAAGCTTTCTTT. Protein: CASSPSPGDTEAFF.

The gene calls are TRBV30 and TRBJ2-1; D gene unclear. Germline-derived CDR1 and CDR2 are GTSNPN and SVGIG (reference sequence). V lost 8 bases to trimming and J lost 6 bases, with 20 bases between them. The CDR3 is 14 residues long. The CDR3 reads CAGTGHTGLNEQFF. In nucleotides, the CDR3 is TGTGCCGGAACCGGTCACACCGGTCTCAATGAGCAGTTCTTC.

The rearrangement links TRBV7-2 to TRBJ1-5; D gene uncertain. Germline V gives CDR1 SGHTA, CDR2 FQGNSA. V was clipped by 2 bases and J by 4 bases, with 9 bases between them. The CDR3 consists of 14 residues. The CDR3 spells CASSLTNNNQPQHF. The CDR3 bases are TGTGCCAGCAGCTTAACTAACAATAATCAGCCCCAGCATTTT.

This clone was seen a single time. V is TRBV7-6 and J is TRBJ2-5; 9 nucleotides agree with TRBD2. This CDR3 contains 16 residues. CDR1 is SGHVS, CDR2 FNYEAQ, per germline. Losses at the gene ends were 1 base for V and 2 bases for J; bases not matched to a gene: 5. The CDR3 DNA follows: TGTGCCAGCAGCTTAGGTAGAGCGGGGGGACAAGAGACCCAGTACTTC. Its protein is CASSLGRAGGQETQYF.

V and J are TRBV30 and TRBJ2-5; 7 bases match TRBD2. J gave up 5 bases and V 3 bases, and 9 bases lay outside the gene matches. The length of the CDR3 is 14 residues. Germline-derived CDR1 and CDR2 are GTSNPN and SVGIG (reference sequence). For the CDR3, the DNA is TGTGCCTGGAGGGCCCCGGGGGGTAGGGAGACCCAGTACTTC. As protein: CAWRAPGGRETQYF. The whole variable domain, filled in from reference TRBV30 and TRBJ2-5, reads SQTIHQWPATLVQPVGSPLSLECTVEGTSNPNLYWYRQAAGRGLQLLFYSVGIGQISSEVPQNLSASRPQDRQFILSSKKLLLSDSGFYLCAWRAPGGRETQYFGPGTRLLVL.

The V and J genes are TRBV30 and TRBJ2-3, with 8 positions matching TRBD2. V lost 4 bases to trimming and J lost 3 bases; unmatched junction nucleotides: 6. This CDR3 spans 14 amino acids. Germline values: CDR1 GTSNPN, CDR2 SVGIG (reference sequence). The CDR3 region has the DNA TGTGCCTGGAATGGCCGGGGGGGAACAGATACGCAGTATTTT. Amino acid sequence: CAWNGRGGTDTQYF.

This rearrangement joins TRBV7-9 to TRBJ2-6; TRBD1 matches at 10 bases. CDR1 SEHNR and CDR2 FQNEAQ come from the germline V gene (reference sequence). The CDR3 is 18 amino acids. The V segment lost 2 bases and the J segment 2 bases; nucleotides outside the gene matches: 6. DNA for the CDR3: TGTGCCAGCAGCTTATCCGGGACAGGGGATACTGGGGCCAACGTCCTGACTTTC. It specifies CASSLSGTGDTGANVLTF. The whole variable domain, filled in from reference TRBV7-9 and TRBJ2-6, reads DTGVSQNPRHKITKRGQNVTFRCDPISEHNRLYWYRQTLGQGPEFLTYFQNEAQLEKSRLLSDRFSAERPKGSFSTLEIQRTEQGDSAMYLCASSLSGTGDTGANVLTFGAGSRLTVL.

CDR3 coding DNA: TGTGCTAGTGGTTTAGGACTAGCGGGGACCACCGGGGAGCTGTTTTTT. It codes for CASGLGLAGTTGELFF. V is TRBV12-5 and J is TRBJ2-2; 12 bases align to TRBD2. The ends lost 3 bases at V and 4 bases at J; junction bases unmatched: 3. From germline, CDR1 is LGHNT and CDR2 FRNRAP. The CDR3 runs to 16 residues.

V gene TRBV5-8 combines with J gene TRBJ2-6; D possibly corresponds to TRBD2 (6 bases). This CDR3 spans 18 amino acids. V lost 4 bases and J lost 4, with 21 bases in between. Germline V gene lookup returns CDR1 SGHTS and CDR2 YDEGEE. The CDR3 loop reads CASSAAYGGSIGANVLTF. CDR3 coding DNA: TGTGCCAGCAGCGCGGCTTACGGGGGTTCGATCGGGGCCAACGTCCTGACTTTC.

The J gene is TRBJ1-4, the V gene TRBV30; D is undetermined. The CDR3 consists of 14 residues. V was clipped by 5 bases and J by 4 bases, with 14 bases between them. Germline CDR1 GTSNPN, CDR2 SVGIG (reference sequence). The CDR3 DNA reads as TGTGCCTGGCAAAGCGGGCCTTATAATGAAAAACTGTTTTTT. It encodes CAWQSGPYNEKLFF.

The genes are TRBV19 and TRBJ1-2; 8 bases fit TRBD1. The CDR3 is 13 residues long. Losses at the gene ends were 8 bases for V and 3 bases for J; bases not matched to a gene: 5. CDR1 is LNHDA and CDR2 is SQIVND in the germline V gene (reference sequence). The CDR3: CASQDRVYYGYTF. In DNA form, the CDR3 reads TGTGCCAGTCAGGACAGGGTTTACTATGGCTACACCTTC.

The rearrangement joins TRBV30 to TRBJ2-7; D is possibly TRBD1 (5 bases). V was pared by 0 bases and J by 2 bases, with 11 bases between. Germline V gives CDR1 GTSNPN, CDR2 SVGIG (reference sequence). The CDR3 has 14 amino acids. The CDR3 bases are TGTGCCTGGAGTGTAATGACAGCTACCTACGAGCAGTACTTC. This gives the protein CAWSVMTATYEQYF.

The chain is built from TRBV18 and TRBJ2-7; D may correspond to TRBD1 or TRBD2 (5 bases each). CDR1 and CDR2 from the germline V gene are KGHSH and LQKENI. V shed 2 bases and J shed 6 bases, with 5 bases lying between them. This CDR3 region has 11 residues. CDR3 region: CASSPGGEQYF. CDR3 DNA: TGTGCCAGCTCACCAGGGGGCGAGCAGTACTTC.

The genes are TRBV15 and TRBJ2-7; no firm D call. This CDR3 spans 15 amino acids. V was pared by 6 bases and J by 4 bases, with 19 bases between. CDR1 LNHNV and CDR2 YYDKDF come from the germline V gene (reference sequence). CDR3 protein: CATSVALAGLYEQYF. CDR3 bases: TGTGCCACCAGTGTCGCTTTGGCAGGCTTGTACGAGCAGTACTTC.

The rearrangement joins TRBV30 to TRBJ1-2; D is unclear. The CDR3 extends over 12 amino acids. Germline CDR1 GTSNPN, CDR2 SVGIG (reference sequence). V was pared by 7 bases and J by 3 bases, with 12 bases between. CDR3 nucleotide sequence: TGTGCCTCCCGAGGCCCTTACTATGGCTACACCTTC. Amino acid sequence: CASRGPYYGYTF. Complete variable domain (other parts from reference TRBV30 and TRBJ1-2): SQTIHQWPATLVQPVGSPLSLECTVEGTSNPNLYWYRQAAGRGLQLLFYSVGIGQISSEVPQNLSASRPQDRQFILSSKKLLLSDSGFYLCASRGPYYGYTFGSGTRLTVV.

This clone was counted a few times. CDR3 nucleotide sequence: TGTGCCAGCAGCCGCCGACAGGGTATTTTAGATGGCTACACCTTC. This codes for CASSRRQGILDGYTF. V and J are TRBV3-1 (or the pseudogene TRBV3-2) and TRBJ1-2, with TRBD1 identical over 7 bases. Unmatched junction bases numbered 11, after V lost 4 bases and J lost 6 bases. Looked up from germline, CDR1 is LGHDT and CDR2 is YNNKEL (reference sequence). This CDR3 is 15 amino acids long.

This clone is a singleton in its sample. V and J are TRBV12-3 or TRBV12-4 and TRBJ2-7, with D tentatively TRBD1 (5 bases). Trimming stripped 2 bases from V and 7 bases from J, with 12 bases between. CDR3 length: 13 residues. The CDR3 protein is CASSLKGRREQYF. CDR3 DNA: TGTGCCAGCAGTTTAAAGGGGCGCAGGGAGCAGTACTTC.

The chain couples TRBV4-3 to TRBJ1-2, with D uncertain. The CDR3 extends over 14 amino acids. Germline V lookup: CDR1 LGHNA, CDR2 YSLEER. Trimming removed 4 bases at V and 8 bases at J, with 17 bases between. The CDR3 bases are TGCGCCAGCAGCCCCCGGGGTGGTGCTGCGGGCTACACCTTC. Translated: CASSPRGGAAGYTF.

CDR3: CASSQDRYGGSGNTIYF. The DNA for the CDR3 is TGCGCCAGCAGCCAAGATCGTTACGGGGGTTCTGGAAACACCATATATTTT. The chain combines TRBV4-3 with TRBJ1-3; tentatively, D is TRBD1 (5 bases). Germline V CDR1 and CDR2: LGHNA, YSLEER. CDR3 length equals 17 residues. V lost 0 bases, J lost 1 base, and 13 bases lay in between.

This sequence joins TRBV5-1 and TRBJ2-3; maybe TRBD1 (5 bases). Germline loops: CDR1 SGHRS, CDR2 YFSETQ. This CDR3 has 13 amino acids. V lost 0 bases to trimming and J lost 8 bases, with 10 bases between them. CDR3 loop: CASSLANQGTQYF. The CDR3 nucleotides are TGCGCCAGCAGCTTGGCCAATCAGGGTACGCAGTATTTT.